Listed below are T cell receptor beta chains from one sample, sequenced in a study of blood T cell repertoires in COVID-19. TCRdb keeps only in-frame clones here, not all; method: immunoSEQ multiplex PCR. The sample records about 64,000 clones, 82% being singletons. The sequenced sample consisted of peripheral blood. The origin of the receptors is a human donor in a cohort sampled during active COVID-19. The CDR3 runs from the conserved cysteine through the conserved F or W.

v_gene: TRBV7-6
j_gene: TRBJ2-6
CDR3aa: CASSLSAGQGGLGANVLTF

v_gene: TRBV5-1
j_gene: TRBJ2-5
CDR3aa: CASSRGQPQETQYF

v_gene: TRBV9
j_gene: TRBJ1-5
CDR3aa: CASGRGFSNQPQHF

v_gene: TRBV7-2
j_gene: TRBJ1-1
CDR3aa: CASSRHRDDTEAFF

v_gene: TRBV6-6
j_gene: TRBJ2-1
CDR3aa: CASSWDTHNEQFF

v_gene: TRBV19
j_gene: TRBJ1-5
CDR3aa: CASTGTGGPQPQHF

v_gene: TRBV7-9
j_gene: TRBJ2-3
CDR3aa: CASSSPGLAAADTQYF

v_gene: TRBV11-3
j_gene: TRBJ2-1
CDR3aa: CASSPWLQGEQFF

v_gene: TRBV15
j_gene: TRBJ1-5
CDR3aa: CATSGGGGLNQPQHF

v_gene: TRBV6-5
j_gene: TRBJ1-4
CDR3aa: CASSYRGQTTNEKLFF

v_gene: TRBV9
j_gene: TRBJ2-1
CDR3aa: CASSVGTTNEQFF

v_gene: TRBV10-3
j_gene: TRBJ1-2
CDR3aa: CAIRADTSNYGYTF

v_gene: TRBV7-6
j_gene: TRBJ2-5
CDR3aa: CASSLPQGQPGRETQYF

v_gene: TRBV7-9
j_gene: TRBJ2-5
CDR3aa: CASSTLAGGGGTQYF

v_gene: TRBV6-1
j_gene: TRBJ1-2
CDR3aa: CASSEVERRRGYTF

v_gene: TRBV7-9
j_gene: TRBJ2-5
CDR3aa: CASRTTEGLNQETQYF

v_gene: TRBV5-1
j_gene: TRBJ2-5
CDR3aa: CASRVWGSGQETQYF

v_gene: TRBV11-2
j_gene: TRBJ2-7
CDR3aa: CASTQGPSSYEQYF

v_gene: TRBV11-2
j_gene: TRBJ1-6
CDR3aa: CASSLRQGSSPLHF

v_gene: TRBV5-5
j_gene: TRBJ2-3
CDR3aa: CASSSSAGPPDTQYF

v_gene: TRBV12-5
j_gene: TRBJ2-6
CDR3aa: CAISGSGANVLTF

v_gene: TRBV11-2
j_gene: TRBJ2-5
CDR3aa: CASSSGLLYAQETQYF